The 8 T cell receptor beta chains in this list originate from one sample, sequenced in a study of cytomegalovirus exposure and HLA in healthy donors (dated by TCRdb to about 2017). The library was prepared using the immunoSEQ multiplex PCR assay. The multiplex PCR relied on a mix of 60 forward primers for TCR Vbeta segments and 13 reverse primers for TCR Jbeta segments. The table was pulled from immuneACCESS by TCRdb, which kept in-frame rearrangements only. Such tables lose some clones; where checked, under half of the loss comes from unresolved V genes, and the rest has no known cause. A total of more than 130,000 clones appear in this sample, 80% of them only once. 2.2% of the sample goes to the ten largest clones. The source material was PBMCs. The receptors stem from a man younger than 45 in good health and CMV-seronegative.

The V gene is TRBV5-1, the J gene TRBJ1-5; 9 positions agree with TRBD1. The ends lost 3 bases at V and 7 bases at J; junction bases unmatched: 5. Germline CDR1 SGHRS, CDR2 YFSETQ. This CDR3 spans 14 amino acids. The CDR3 nucleotides are TGCGCCAGCAGCTCGACAGGGGGGGTACAGCCCCAGCATTTT. It specifies CASSSTGGVQPQHF.

V is TRBV2 and J is TRBJ2-7, with 7 bases aligning to TRBD1. V gave up 8 bases and J gave up 6 bases; unmatched junction bases: 13. CDR1 is SNHLY and CDR2 is FYNNEI in the germline V gene. This CDR3 has 14 residues. CDR3 nucleotides: TGTGCCAGCCATAGGGGGCTCCCTACTAGCGAGCAGTACTTC. This gives the protein CASHRGLPTSEQYF. Full variable domain (outside the CDR3, taken from reference TRBV2 and TRBJ2-7): EPEVTQTPSHQVTQMGQEVILRCVPISNHLYFYWYRQILGQKVEFLVSFYNNEISEKSEIFDDQFSVERPDGSNFTLKIRSTKLEDSAMYFCASHRGLPTSEQYFGPGTRLTVT.

This rearrangement joins TRBV6-5 to TRBJ2-4, with 9 bases aligning to TRBD1. CDR1 and CDR2 (germline): MNHEY, SVGAGI. The ends lost 5 bases at V and 4 bases at J; junction bases unmatched: 6. This CDR3 is built from 15 residues. As DNA, the CDR3 is TGTGCCAGCAGTCGGACGGACAGGGGTAAAAACATTCAGTACTTC. This sequence encodes CASSRTDRGKNIQYF.

This chain connects TRBV6-1 to TRBJ1-2, with 7 positions matching TRBD1. J was trimmed by 3 bases and V by 0 bases; bases with no gene match: 7. This CDR3 has 16 amino acids. CDR1 and CDR2 (germline): MNHNS, SASEGT. The CDR3 DNA reads as TGTGCCAGCAGTGAAGCCCTAGGGGGCGCGGACTATGGCTACACCTTC. It specifies CASSEALGGADYGYTF.

This clone was counted a few times. V is TRBV13 and J is TRBJ1-4, with D perhaps matching TRBD1 (5 bases). CDR3 length equals 15 residues. The V and J ends lost 4 bases and 7 bases respectively, with 16 bases between them. Germline V lookup: CDR1 PRHDT, CDR2 FYEKMQ (reference sequence). The CDR3 protein is CASSSRQGVVEKLFF. The CDR3 coding sequence is TGTGCCAGCAGCTCCAGACAAGGGGTCGTTGAAAAACTGTTTTTT.

In its sample, this clone was seen a few times. A much larger clonotype is one base distant, so this may be a read error. In the same sample, other DNA sequences code for this CDR3. The chain joins TRBV4-1 to TRBJ2-5; 7 bases are a match to TRBD1. Germline V CDR1 and CDR2: MGHRA, YSYEKL. J was trimmed by 2 bases and V by 1 base; bases with no gene match: 4. The CDR3 contains 15 residues. CDR3 DNA sequence: TGCGCCAGCAGCCAAGGACAGGGCGAACAAGAGACCCAGTACTTC. Translating gives CASSQGQGEQETQYF.

This chain joins TRBV29-1 and TRBJ2-6; D gene uncertain. The CDR3 sequence is 14 residues long. In germline, CDR1 is SQVTM, CDR2 ANQGSEA. V gave up 4 bases and J gave up 0 bases, with 7 bases separating them. As DNA, the CDR3 is TGCAGCGTTGGGCATGGCTCTGGGGCCAACGTCCTGACTTTC. It yields the protein CSVGHGSGANVLTF.

The chain uses TRBV6-1 and TRBJ1-1; 8 positions match TRBD1. With 4 bases clipped from V and 0 bases from J, the junction kept 1 base outside the gene matches. Germline assignment: CDR1 MNHNS and CDR2 SASEGT. The CDR3 has 14 residues. In nucleotides, the CDR3 is TGTGCCAGCAGTGGGGACAGGCTGAACACTGAAGCTTTCTTT. Translating gives CASSGDRLNTEAFF.